The rows below give T cell receptor beta chains drawn from one sample of a study of T cell responses to AZD1222 COVID-19 vaccine. Profiled with immunoSEQ multiplex PCR; TCRdb holds only in-frame clones, not every one. The repertoire holds about 110,000 clones, approximately 92% seen once, with under 10% in the top ten. This specimen consisted of peripheral blood, obtained 28 days after the second AZD1222 dose. The source of these receptors is an adult who received the AZD1222 COVID-19 vaccine. The CDR3 runs from the conserved cysteine through the conserved F or W. Fields, in order: V gene, J gene, CDR3 protein.

V gene: TRBV15; J gene: TRBJ2-3; CDR3 protein: CATSREGGVITDTQYF
V gene: TRBV6-1; J gene: TRBJ2-5; CDR3 protein: CASSEQDRGETQYF
V gene: TRBV7-9; J gene: TRBJ1-2; CDR3 protein: CASSSQGTLKGNGYTF
V gene: TRBV12-3/TRBV12-4; J gene: TRBJ1-5; CDR3 protein: CASSPLDSRLQHF
V gene: TRBV28; J gene: TRBJ1-6; CDR3 protein: CASSLGQGTNSPLHF
V gene: TRBV5-4; J gene: TRBJ2-7; CDR3 protein: CASSVYGTGLSEQYF
V gene: TRBV7-2; J gene: TRBJ2-7; CDR3 protein: CASSLVVREYGYEQYF
V gene: TRBV19; J gene: TRBJ1-5; CDR3 protein: CASSIRSQFGQPQHF
V gene: TRBV10-3; J gene: TRBJ2-5; CDR3 protein: CATGGPAQETQYF
V gene: TRBV3-1/TRBV3-2; J gene: TRBJ2-7; CDR3 protein: CASSPLVGSYEQYF
V gene: TRBV7-2; J gene: TRBJ2-3; CDR3 protein: CASSLTSYVVTDTQYF
V gene: TRBV7-9; J gene: TRBJ1-4; CDR3 protein: CASSLDLANEKLFF
V gene: TRBV28; J gene: TRBJ1-2; CDR3 protein: CASKQNYGYTF
V gene: TRBV5-1; J gene: TRBJ2-6; CDR3 protein: CASSSLTGLRANVLTF
V gene: TRBV19; J gene: TRBJ2-2; CDR3 protein: CASAQGFTGELFF
V gene: TRBV5-1; J gene: TRBJ2-4; CDR3 protein: CASSLSGGGESKNIQYF
V gene: TRBV6-5; J gene: TRBJ1-5; CDR3 protein: CASTPRGASNQPQHF
V gene: TRBV5-1; J gene: TRBJ2-3; CDR3 protein: CASSLEQISTDTQYF
V gene: TRBV7-9; J gene: TRBJ1-2; CDR3 protein: CASSSDRAVLGYTF
V gene: TRBV27; J gene: TRBJ2-1; CDR3 protein: CASRTQGKGSSEQFF
V gene: TRBV3-1/TRBV3-2; J gene: TRBJ2-7; CDR3 protein: CASSQGRNYEQYF
V gene: TRBV5-6; J gene: TRBJ2-1; CDR3 protein: CASSQDADRFYNEQFF
V gene: TRBV19; J gene: TRBJ2-1; CDR3 protein: CASSYRGPYNEQFF
V gene: TRBV11-2; J gene: TRBJ2-2; CDR3 protein: CASSLVLDGGAGELFF
V gene: TRBV6-5; J gene: TRBJ1-1; CDR3 protein: CASLIWGGLNTEAFF
V gene: TRBV7-9; J gene: TRBJ1-1; CDR3 protein: CASSLSSRVGNTEAFF
V gene: TRBV7-3; J gene: TRBJ2-1; CDR3 protein: CASSSSGIGDEQFF
V gene: TRBV6-5; J gene: TRBJ1-4; CDR3 protein: CASSLMAGANEKLFF
V gene: TRBV27; J gene: TRBJ1-6; CDR3 protein: CASSFLKGGISSYNSPLHF
V gene: TRBV7-2; J gene: TRBJ2-1; CDR3 protein: CASSLVGQGASEQFF
V gene: TRBV9; J gene: TRBJ1-6; CDR3 protein: CASSTAPSGTNSPLHF
V gene: TRBV27; J gene: TRBJ2-7; CDR3 protein: CASSLNRVVDEQYF
V gene: TRBV19; J gene: TRBJ1-4; CDR3 protein: CASTTLTEPNEKLFF